This T cell receptor (beta chain) appears in the sequencing data of a study of radiotherapy plus CTLA-4 blockade in lung cancer. Study-wide findings and caveats: TCR clones of tumor origin grew in blood after radiotherapy plus ipilimumab.

The CDR3 runs to 15 residues. CDR1 and CDR2 from the germline V gene are SGHRS and YFSETQ. V lost 4 bases and J lost 6, with 14 bases in between. With regard to this clone: No antigen is known for it.

TCRdb keeps only in-frame clones here, not all; method: immunoSEQ multiplex PCR. Of 50,000 to 85,000 clones listed, about four fifths are singletons. This specimen consisted of peripheral blood, obtained from a patient treated with radiotherapy plus ipilimumab. The J gene is TRBJ1-6, the V gene TRBV5-1; D ambiguous. This clonotype originated in a human donor with non-small cell lung cancer who had a partial response to radiotherapy plus ipilimumab. The CDR3 DNA reads as TGCGCCAGCAGCGCGAATAGACAAGTTAATTCACCCCTCCACTTT. Amino acid sequence: CASSANRQVNSPLHF.